Below are 4 T cell receptor beta chains sequenced from a single sample in a study of siplizumab effects on memory and regulatory T cells. Using immunoSEQ multiplex PCR, the repertoire was profiled, and TCRdb retains in-frame clones only, with some absent. The sample shows about 69,000 clones, 80% to 90% of them seen only once. Material: Tregs sorted from blood. All receptors come from a human donor in good health.

The rearrangement joins TRBV7-2 to TRBJ2-1; a possible D gene is TRBD2 (5 bases). V gave up 2 bases and J gave up 4 bases, with 6 bases separating them. CDR3 length: 13 residues. Germline CDR1 is SGHTA and CDR2 is FQGNSA. CDR3 nucleotides: TGTGCCAGCAGCTTACGGGGATACAATGAGCAGTTCTTC. This encodes CASSLRGYNEQFF.

As DNA, the CDR3 is TGTGCCAGCAGCTTAGCGGTGGGGGAGCAGTACTTC. This gives the protein CASSLAVGEQYF. V gene TRBV7-9 combines with J gene TRBJ2-7; no reliable D call. Germline CDR1 reads SEHNR; CDR2 reads FQNEAQ (reference sequence). The length of the CDR3 is 12 residues. V lost 0 bases and J lost 7, with 7 bases in between.

The genes are TRBV6-6 and TRBJ2-7; D uncertain. This CDR3 is 15 amino acids long. Germline CDR1 reads MNHNY; CDR2 reads SVGAGI (reference sequence). V lost 0 bases to trimming and J lost 0 bases, with 9 bases between them. CDR3 coding DNA: TGTGCCAGCAGTTACTCTCGCGGCAGCTCCTACGAGCAGTACTTC. It yields the protein CASSYSRGSSYEQYF.

This chain connects TRBV9 to TRBJ2-4, with D perhaps assigned TRBD1 or TRBD2 (5 bases each). With 2 bases removed from V and 0 bases from J, the gap between germline ends came to 6 bases. CDR1 and CDR2 from the germline V gene are SGDLS and YYNGEE. The CDR3 is made up of 14 amino acids. CDR3 bases: TGTGCCAGCAGCGTGGGGGTAGCCAAAAACATTCAGTACTTC. Translating gives CASSVGVAKNIQYF. Complete variable domain (other parts from reference TRBV9 and TRBJ2-4): DSGVTQTPKHLITATGQRVTLRCSPRSGDLSVYWYQQSLDQGLQFLIQYYNGEERAKGNILERFSAQQFPDLHSELNLSSLELGDSALYFCASSVGVAKNIQYFGAGTRLSVL.